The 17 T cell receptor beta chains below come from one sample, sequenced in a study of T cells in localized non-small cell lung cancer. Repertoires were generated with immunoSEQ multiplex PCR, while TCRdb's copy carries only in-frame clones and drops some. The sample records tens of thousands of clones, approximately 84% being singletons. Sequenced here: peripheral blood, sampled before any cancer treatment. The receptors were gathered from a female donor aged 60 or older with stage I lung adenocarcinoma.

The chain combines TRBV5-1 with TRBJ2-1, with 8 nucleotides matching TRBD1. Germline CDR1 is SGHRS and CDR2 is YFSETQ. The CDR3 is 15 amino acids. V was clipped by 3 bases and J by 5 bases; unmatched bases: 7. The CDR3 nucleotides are TGCGCCAGCAGCTCAGGACAGGGAGGTAACAATGAGCAGTTCTTC. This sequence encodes CASSSGQGGNNEQFF. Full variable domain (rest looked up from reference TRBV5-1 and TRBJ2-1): KAGVTQTPRYLIKTRGQQVTLSCSPISGHRSVSWYQQTPGQGLQFLFEYFSETQRNKGNFPGRFSGRQFSNSRSEMNVSTLELGDSALYLCASSSGQGGNNEQFFGPGTRLTVL.

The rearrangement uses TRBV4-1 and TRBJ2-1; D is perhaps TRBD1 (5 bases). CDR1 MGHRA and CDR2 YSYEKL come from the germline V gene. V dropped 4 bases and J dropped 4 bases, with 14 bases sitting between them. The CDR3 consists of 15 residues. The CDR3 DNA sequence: TGCGCCAGCAGCCTCGCAGGGATATCTTACAATGAGCAGTTCTTC. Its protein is CASSLAGISYNEQFF.

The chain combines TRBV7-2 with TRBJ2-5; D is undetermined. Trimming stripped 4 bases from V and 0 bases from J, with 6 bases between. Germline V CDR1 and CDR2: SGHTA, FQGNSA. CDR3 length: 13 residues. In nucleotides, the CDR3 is TGTGCCAGCAGCTCACAGTACCAAGAGACCCAGTACTTC. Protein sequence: CASSSQYQETQYF.

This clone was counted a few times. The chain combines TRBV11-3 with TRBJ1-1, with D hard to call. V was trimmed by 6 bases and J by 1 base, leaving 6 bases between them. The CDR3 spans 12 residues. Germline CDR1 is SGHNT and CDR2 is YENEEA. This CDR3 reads CASRGSNTEAFF. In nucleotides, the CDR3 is TGTGCCAGCAGGGGATCGAACACTGAAGCTTTCTTT.

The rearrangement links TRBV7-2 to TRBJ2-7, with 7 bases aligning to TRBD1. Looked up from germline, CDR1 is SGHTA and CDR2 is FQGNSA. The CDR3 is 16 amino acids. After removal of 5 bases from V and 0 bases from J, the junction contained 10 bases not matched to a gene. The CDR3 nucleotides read TGTGCCAGCAGCCTGACAGGGACGGTGTACTCCTACGAGCAGTACTTC. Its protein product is CASSLTGTVYSYEQYF.

The CDR3 loop is CASSQGVGKIAGDPDTQYF. CDR3 bases: TGTGCCAGCAGCCAAGGCGTGGGGAAAATAGCGGGAGACCCAGATACGCAGTATTTT. The chain combines TRBV14 with TRBJ2-3; 9 bases match TRBD2. The CDR3 totals 19 residues. The junction had 15 bases not matched to a gene; V was cut back by 1 base and J by 4 bases. The germline V gene encodes CDR1 SGHDN and CDR2 FVKESK.

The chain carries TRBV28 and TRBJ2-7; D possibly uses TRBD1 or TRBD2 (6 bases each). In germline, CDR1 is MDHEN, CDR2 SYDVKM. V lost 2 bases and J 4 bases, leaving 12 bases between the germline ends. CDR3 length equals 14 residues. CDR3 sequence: CASSLLRGDYEQYF. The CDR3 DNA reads TGTGCCAGCAGTTTACTAAGGGGGGATTACGAGCAGTACTTC.

The CDR3 region has the DNA TGTGCCAGCAGCGGAACTTGGTCCGCGAGCTCCTACAATGAGCAGTTCTTC. This encodes CASSGTWSASSYNEQFF. The chain employs TRBV9 and TRBJ2-1; unclear D gene. The CDR3 sequence is 17 residues long. V lost 3 bases, J lost 0 bases, and 16 bases lay in between. The germline CDR1 and CDR2 sequences are SGDLS and YYNGEE.

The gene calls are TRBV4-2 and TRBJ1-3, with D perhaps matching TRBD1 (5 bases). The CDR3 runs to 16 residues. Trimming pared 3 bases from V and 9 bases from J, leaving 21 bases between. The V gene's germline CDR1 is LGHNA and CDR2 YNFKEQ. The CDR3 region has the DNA TGTGCCAGCAGCCAGGGGGACTCCTCACTGGGAGGCACCATATATTTT. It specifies CASSQGDSSLGGTIYF.

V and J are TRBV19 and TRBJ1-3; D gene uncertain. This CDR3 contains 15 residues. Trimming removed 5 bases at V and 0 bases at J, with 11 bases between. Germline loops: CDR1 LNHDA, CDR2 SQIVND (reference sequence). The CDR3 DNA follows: TGTGCCAGTAGTCAGGTTCTTTACTCTGGAAACACCATATATTTT. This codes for CASSQVLYSGNTIYF.

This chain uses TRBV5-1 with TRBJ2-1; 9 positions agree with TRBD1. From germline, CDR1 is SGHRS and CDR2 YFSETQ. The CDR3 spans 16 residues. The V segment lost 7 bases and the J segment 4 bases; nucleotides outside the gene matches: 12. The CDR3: CASHSQGQGVYNEQFF. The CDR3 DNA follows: TGCGCCAGCCACTCCCAGGGACAGGGAGTTTACAATGAGCAGTTCTTC.

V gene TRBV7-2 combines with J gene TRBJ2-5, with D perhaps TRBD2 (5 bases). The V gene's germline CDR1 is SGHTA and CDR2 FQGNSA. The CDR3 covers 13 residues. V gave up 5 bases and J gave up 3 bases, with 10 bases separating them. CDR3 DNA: TGTGCCAGCAGCCGGGGTGGGGAAGAGACCCAGTACTTC. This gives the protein CASSRGGEETQYF. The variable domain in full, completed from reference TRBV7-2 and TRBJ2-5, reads GAGVSQSPSNKVTEKGKDVELRCDPISGHTALYWYRQSLGQGLEFLIYFQGNSAPDKSGLPSDRFSAERTGGSVSTLTIQRTQQEDSAVYLCASSRGGEETQYFGPGTRLLVL.

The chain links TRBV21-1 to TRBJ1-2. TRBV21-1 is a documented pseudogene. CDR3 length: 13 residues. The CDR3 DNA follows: TGTGCCAGCAGCAACCGGGGATTGGGTGGCTACACCTTC. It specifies CASSNRGLGGYTF.

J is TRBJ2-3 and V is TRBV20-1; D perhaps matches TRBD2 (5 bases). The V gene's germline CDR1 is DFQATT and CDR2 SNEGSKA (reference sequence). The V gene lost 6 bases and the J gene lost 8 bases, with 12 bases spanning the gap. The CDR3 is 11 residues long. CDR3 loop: CSAIRTRTQYF. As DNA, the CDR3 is TGCAGTGCCATCAGGACTCGTACGCAGTATTTT.

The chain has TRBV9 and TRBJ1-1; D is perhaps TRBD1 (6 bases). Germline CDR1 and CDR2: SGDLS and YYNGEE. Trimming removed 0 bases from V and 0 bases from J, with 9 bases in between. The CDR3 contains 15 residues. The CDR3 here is CASSVGGQLNTEAFF. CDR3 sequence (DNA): TGTGCCAGCAGCGTAGGAGGACAGTTGAACACTGAAGCTTTCTTT.

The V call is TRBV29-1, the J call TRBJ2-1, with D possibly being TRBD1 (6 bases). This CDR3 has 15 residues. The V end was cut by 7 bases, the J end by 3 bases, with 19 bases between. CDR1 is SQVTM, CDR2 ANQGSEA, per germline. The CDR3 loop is CSANGGTVGYNEQFF. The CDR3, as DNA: TGCAGCGCCAATGGGGGCACCGTCGGCTACAATGAGCAGTTCTTC.

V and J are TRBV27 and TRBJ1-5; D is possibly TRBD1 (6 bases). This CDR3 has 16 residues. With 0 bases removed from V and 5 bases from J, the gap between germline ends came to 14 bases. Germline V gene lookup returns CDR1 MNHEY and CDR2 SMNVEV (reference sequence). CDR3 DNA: TGTGCCAGCAGTTTATCGGGCAGGGGATGGTATCAGCCCCAGCATTTT. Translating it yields CASSLSGRGWYQPQHF.